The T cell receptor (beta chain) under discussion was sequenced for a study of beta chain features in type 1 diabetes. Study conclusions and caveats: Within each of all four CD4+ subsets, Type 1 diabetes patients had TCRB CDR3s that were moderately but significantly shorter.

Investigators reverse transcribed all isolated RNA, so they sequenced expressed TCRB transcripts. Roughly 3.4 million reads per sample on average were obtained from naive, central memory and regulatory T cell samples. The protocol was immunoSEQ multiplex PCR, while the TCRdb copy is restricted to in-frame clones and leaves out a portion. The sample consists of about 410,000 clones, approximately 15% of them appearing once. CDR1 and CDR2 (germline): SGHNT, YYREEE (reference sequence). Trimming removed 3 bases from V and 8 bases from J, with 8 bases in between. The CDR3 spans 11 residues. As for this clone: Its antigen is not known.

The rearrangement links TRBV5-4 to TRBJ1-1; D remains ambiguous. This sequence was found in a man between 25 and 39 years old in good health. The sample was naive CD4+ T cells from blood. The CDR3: CASSSTVEAFF. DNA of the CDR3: TGTGCCAGCAGCTCTACAGTAGAAGCTTTCTTT.